Listed here are 23 T cell receptor beta chains from one sample, sequenced in a study of stem cell transplantation in POMP-related autoinflammatory disease. This table comes from immunoSEQ multiplex PCR, and its TCRdb copy is limited to in-frame clones, with some not included. The profile shows some 26,000 clones, approximately 78% of them singletons. The sequenced sample was CD4+ T cells from PBMCs, obtained before stem cell transplantation. Receptors were obtained from a human donor with POMP-related autoinflammation and immune dysregulation (PRAID).

This chain uses TRBV30 with TRBJ1-4, with 7 bases that match TRBD1. In germline, CDR1 is GTSNPN, CDR2 SVGIG (reference sequence). V shed 1 base and J 13 bases; nucleotides not matched to a gene: 9. This CDR3 region has 13 residues. The CDR3 bases are TGTGCCTGGAGTGAAGGTCCCGACAGGGCACTGTTTTTT. Translating it yields CAWSEGPDRALFF.

The chain employs TRBV6-1 and TRBJ2-5; no firm D call. Gene TRBJ2-7 matches the end of the DNA better, so the J call may be wrong. In germline, CDR1 is MNHNS, CDR2 SASEGT. The CDR3 runs to 13 residues. CDR3 coding DNA: TGTGCCAGCAGTGAACGAGGAGTATACGAGCAGTACTTC. Protein: CASSERGVYEQYF.

This clone appeared once. This rearrangement joins TRBV28 to TRBJ2-7, with D maybe TRBD2 (5 bases). V dropped 6 bases and J dropped 2 bases, with 11 bases sitting between them. The CDR3 spans 13 residues. Germline CDR1 is MDHEN and CDR2 is SYDVKM. CDR3 in DNA: TGTGCCAGCAGCCTCCCCGGGACCTACGAGCAGTACTTC. This sequence encodes CASSLPGTYEQYF.

J is TRBJ2-1 and V is TRBV2, with D possibly matching TRBD2 (5 bases). This CDR3 comprises 15 residues. The V end was cut by 5 bases, the J end by 0 bases, with 11 bases between. Germline loops: CDR1 SNHLY, CDR2 FYNNEI. DNA for the CDR3: TGTGCCAGCAGTAGGACTGTCAGCTCCTACAATGAGCAGTTCTTC. It yields the protein CASSRTVSSYNEQFF.

This sequence joins TRBV12-5 and TRBJ1-1, with D unresolved. CDR1 and CDR2 from the germline V gene are LGHNT and FRNRAP. The CDR3 runs 13 residues. Trimming cost V 8 bases and J 1 base, with 11 bases left between them. The CDR3: CASRAQPNTEAFF. CDR3 in DNA: TGTGCTAGTAGGGCGCAGCCGAACACTGAAGCTTTCTTT.

The V and J genes are TRBV9 and TRBJ1-1; D call uncertain. CDR3 length equals 15 residues. Trimming shortened V by 0 bases and J by 2 bases, and 11 bases separated the two germline ends. Germline CDR1 and CDR2: SGDLS and YYNGEE. The CDR3 spells CASSVEGRPNTEAFF. CDR3 DNA: TGTGCCAGCAGCGTAGAAGGCAGACCAAACACTGAAGCTTTCTTT.

The gene calls are TRBV2 and TRBJ2-5; 12 bases map to TRBD2. Germline V CDR1 and CDR2: SNHLY, FYNNEI. J lost 4 bases, V lost 6 bases, and 6 bases had no gene match. The CDR3 extends over 15 amino acids. Written as DNA, the CDR3 is TGTGCCAGCAGCGCGCTAGCGGGGGGGATAGAGACCCAGTACTTC. Its translation is CASSALAGGIETQYF. Drawing the rest from reference TRBV2 and TRBJ2-5, the complete variable domain is EPEVTQTPSHQVTQMGQEVILRCVPISNHLYFYWYRQILGQKVEFLVSFYNNEISEKSEIFDDQFSVERPDGSNFTLKIRSTKLEDSAMYFCASSALAGGIETQYFGPGTRLLVL.

The chain recombines TRBV10-3 with TRBJ1-3, with D perhaps TRBD1 (6 bases). The CDR3 has 15 amino acids. Germline CDR1 ENHRY, CDR2 SYGVKD. The V end was cut by 3 bases, the J end by 3 bases, with 12 bases between. The CDR3 is CAISDLGANGNTIYF. Written as DNA, the CDR3 is TGTGCCATCAGTGATTTGGGGGCAAATGGAAACACCATATATTTT.

This chain uses TRBV25-1 with TRBJ1-2; possibly TRBD1 for D (6 bases). With 5 bases removed from V and 3 bases from J, the gap between germline ends came to 10 bases. The CDR3 contains 13 residues. Germline V gene data show CDR1 as MGHDK and CDR2 as SYGVNS. The CDR3 sequence is CASSRGRDYGYTF. CDR3 nucleotides: TGTGCCAGCAGTAGGGGGAGGGACTATGGCTACACCTTC.

The gene calls are TRBV4-2 and TRBJ2-3; perhaps TRBD2 as D (7 bases). This CDR3 has 17 residues. Deletions cut 3 bases from V and 6 bases from J, with 22 bases between. Germline CDR1 LGHNA, CDR2 YNFKEQ. The CDR3: CASSQGGLADTRDTQYF. CDR3 coding DNA: TGTGCCAGCAGCCAGGGGGGGCTAGCGGACACTCGGGATACGCAGTATTTT.

J is TRBJ1-5 and V is TRBV27, with a weak D call TRBD1 (6 bases). Deletions cut 3 bases from V and 5 bases from J, with 14 bases between. Germline CDR1 and CDR2: MNHEY and SMNVEV (reference sequence). This CDR3 has 15 residues. The CDR3: CASSFWGGRDQPQHF. The CDR3 nucleotides are TGTGCCAGCAGTTTTTGGGGGGGCAGGGATCAGCCCCAGCATTTT.

The rearrangement joins TRBV28 to TRBJ1-5; 9 bases match TRBD1. J gave up 1 base and V 8 bases, and 6 bases lay outside the gene matches. Germline V gene data show CDR1 as MDHEN and CDR2 as SYDVKM. The CDR3 consists of 15 residues. The CDR3 DNA reads TGTGCCAGCGAACAGGGGGCGGTGAGCAATCAGCCCCAGCATTTT. Encoded protein: CASEQGAVSNQPQHF.

This chain connects TRBV6-5 to TRBJ1-2; 7 nucleotides align to TRBD1. V shed 4 bases and J 3 bases; nucleotides not matched to a gene: 2. This CDR3 has 13 amino acids. Germline-derived CDR1 and CDR2 are MNHEY and SVGAGI. The CDR3 reads CASSFGTDYGYTF. The DNA of the CDR3 is TGTGCCAGCAGTTTCGGGACAGACTATGGCTACACCTTC.

This rearrangement joins TRBV6-5 to TRBJ2-7; the match to TRBD2 covers 10 bases. This CDR3 has 14 residues. The trim removed 6 bases at V and 4 bases at J, leaving 6 bases unmatched. The V gene's germline CDR1 is MNHEY and CDR2 SVGAGI. CDR3 protein: CASSPSGGGYEQYF. CDR3 nucleotides: TGTGCCAGCAGCCCAAGCGGGGGGGGTTACGAGCAGTACTTC.

The chain employs TRBV2 and TRBJ1-5, with D possibly being TRBD1 (6 bases). Germline-derived CDR1 and CDR2 are SNHLY and FYNNEI. With 6 bases removed from V and 5 bases from J, the gap between germline ends came to 17 bases. There are 15 residues in the CDR3. The CDR3 nucleotides are TGTGCCAGCAGGCTATTCGGGGCAGGGGATCAGCCCCAGCATTTT. Its protein product is CASRLFGAGDQPQHF.

This sequence joins TRBV9 and TRBJ2-3; 8 bases fit TRBD2. This CDR3 has 16 residues. Germline values: CDR1 SGDLS, CDR2 YYNGEE. The J segment lost 0 bases and the V segment lost 0 bases, leaving 3 bases of the junction unmatched. The CDR3 spells CASSVGAGGSTDTQYF. The CDR3 DNA follows: TGTGCCAGCAGCGTAGGGGCGGGAGGCAGCACAGATACGCAGTATTTT.

The chain couples TRBV9 to TRBJ2-6, with D unresolved. The CDR3 extends over 15 amino acids. Germline lookup yields CDR1 SGDLS and CDR2 YYNGEE. The V end was cut by 0 bases, the J end by 4 bases, with 8 bases between. The DNA for the CDR3 is TGTGCCAGCAGCGTAGGGCTCTGGGGGGCCAACGTCCTGACTTTC. Its protein is CASSVGLWGANVLTF.

This chain uses TRBV19 with TRBJ1-1; D not resolved. V was shortened by 6 bases and J by 4 bases, with 24 bases between the two germline ends. Germline-derived CDR1 and CDR2 are LNHDA and SQIVND (reference sequence). There are 17 residues in the CDR3. CDR3 sequence: CASSPVGGIEGSTEAFF. CDR3 bases: TGTGCCAGTAGCCCGGTTGGAGGTATCGAAGGGAGCACTGAAGCTTTCTTT.

CDR3 nucleotides: TGTGCCAGCTCACCAGGGGTCCCTCAGAGCCAGCCCCAGCATTTT. Amino acids: CASSPGVPQSQPQHF. The chain employs TRBV18 and TRBJ1-5, with D unresolved. The germline gives CDR1 KGHSH, CDR2 LQKENI. The CDR3 contains 15 residues. The V end lost 2 bases, the J end lost 7 bases, and 15 bases lay between the germline ends. Supplemented by reference TRBV18 and TRBJ1-5, the full variable domain reads NAGVMQNPRHLVRRRGQEARLRCSPMKGHSHVYWYRQLPEEGLKFMVYLQKENIIDESGMPKERFSAEFPKEGPSILRIQQVVRGDSAAYFCASSPGVPQSQPQHFGDGTRLSIL.

This clone was detected once. The V call is TRBV9, the J call TRBJ2-1; the D gene is possibly TRBD2 (6 bases). The CDR3 has 16 residues. V was pared by 5 bases and J by 3 bases, with 18 bases between. Germline V lookup: CDR1 SGDLS, CDR2 YYNGEE. In DNA form, the CDR3 reads TGTGCCAGCAGTCCACTCCGGGACTGGTTCTACAATGAGCAGTTCTTC. It yields the protein CASSPLRDWFYNEQFF.

V and J are TRBV27 and TRBJ1-1; 7 bases align to TRBD1. Per the germline V gene, CDR1 is MNHEY and CDR2 is SMNVEV (reference sequence). With V trimmed by 9 bases and J by 4 bases, 14 bases remained unmatched. The CDR3 runs to 15 residues. The CDR3 protein is CASTPGQHQGTEAFF. The CDR3 DNA reads as TGTGCCAGTACCCCGGGACAGCATCAGGGCACTGAAGCTTTCTTT.

This rearrangement joins TRBV11-2 to TRBJ2-1; 16 bases fit TRBD2. The V and J ends lost 4 bases and 7 bases, in that order; junction bases with no gene match: 7. CDR3 length: 17 residues. Germline CDR1 reads SGHAT; CDR2 reads FQNNGV. CDR3 amino acids: CASSWVQGLAGGNEQFF. CDR3 nucleotide sequence: TGTGCCAGCAGCTGGGTCCAGGGACTAGCGGGGGGGAATGAGCAGTTCTTC.

V usage is TRBV14 and J usage is TRBJ2-1, with a weak D call TRBD2 (5 bases). The CDR3 length is 16 residues. Trimming cost V 1 base and J 1 base, with 11 bases left between them. The germline V gene encodes CDR1 SGHDN and CDR2 FVKESK. The CDR3 bases are TGTGCCAGCAGCCAAGCGGGGAGCGGATCCTACAATGAGCAGTTCTTC. This encodes CASSQAGSGSYNEQFF. The full variable domain, rest sourced from reference TRBV14 and TRBJ2-1, is EAGVTQFPSHSVIEKGQTVTLRCDPISGHDNLYWYRRVMGKEIKFLLHFVKESKQDESGMPNNRFLAERTGGTYSTLKVQPAELEDSGVYFCASSQAGSGSYNEQFFGPGTRLTVL.